The TCR beta chain under discussion was sequenced for a study of regulatory T cells in long-lasting Graves disease. Arm-PCR of CDR3 regions with iRepertoire HTBI primers generated TCR beta libraries. TCRdb analysed the multiplex PCR reads with MiXCR anew, one entry per CDR3 protein. The sample records roughly 440,000 distinct CDR3 sequences, about a sixth being singletons. Study-level results: A greater number of public clonotypes (under 3,000) was shared by persistent patients than by new patients (roughly 880).

This clonotype was observed at least ten times. What it binds is unknown. As for time point: newly diagnosed GD, antithyroid drugs for less than 3 months. Generation of the TCR library employed RNA extracted from PBMCs. Unmatched junction bases numbered 5, after V lost 4 bases and J lost 8 bases. Germline values: CDR1 LGHDT, CDR2 YNNKEL (reference sequence). The CDR3 loop spans 15 amino acids. This sample also appeared in a second study, on T cells in Graves' hyperthyroidism and ophthalmopathy. This second study notes: Expanded thyroid clonotypes (above 0.001) were mostly also found in blood. From stable hyperthyroidism, ophthalmopathy was separated by a 13 V-J model. The model anticipated ophthalmopathy a median about six months pre-onset.

The source of this sequence is a woman between 18 and 29 years old with Graves disease. The sequences come from peripheral blood mononuclear cells (PBMCs), collected at new diagnosis, from a patient treated with antithyroid drugs. V usage is TRBV3-1 and J usage is TRBJ1-6; 10 positions agree with TRBD1. The CDR3, as DNA: TGTGCCAGCAGCCTGGGACAGGGGACGGATTCACCCCTCCACTTT. Its protein is CASSLGQGTDSPLHF.